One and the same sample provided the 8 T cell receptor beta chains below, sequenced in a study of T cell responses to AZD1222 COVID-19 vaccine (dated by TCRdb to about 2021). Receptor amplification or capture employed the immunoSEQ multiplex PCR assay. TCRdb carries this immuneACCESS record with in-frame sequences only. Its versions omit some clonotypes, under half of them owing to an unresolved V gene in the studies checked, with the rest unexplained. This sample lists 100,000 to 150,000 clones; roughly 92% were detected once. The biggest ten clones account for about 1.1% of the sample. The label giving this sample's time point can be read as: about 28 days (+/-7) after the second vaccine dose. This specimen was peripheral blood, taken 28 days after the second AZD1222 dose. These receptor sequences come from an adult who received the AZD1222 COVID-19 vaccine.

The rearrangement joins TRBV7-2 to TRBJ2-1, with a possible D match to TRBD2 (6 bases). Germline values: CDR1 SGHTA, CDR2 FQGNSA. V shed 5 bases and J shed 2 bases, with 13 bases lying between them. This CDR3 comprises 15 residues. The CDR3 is CASSLEGGTYNEQFF. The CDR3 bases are TGTGCCAGCAGCCTTGAGGGAGGAACCTACAATGAGCAGTTCTTC.

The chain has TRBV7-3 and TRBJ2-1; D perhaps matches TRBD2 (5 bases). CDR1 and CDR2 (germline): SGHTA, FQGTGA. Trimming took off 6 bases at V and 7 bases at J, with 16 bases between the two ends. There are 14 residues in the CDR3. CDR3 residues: CASSRIALGNEQFF. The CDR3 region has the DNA TGTGCCAGCAGTAGGATAGCGCTGGGGAATGAGCAGTTCTTC.

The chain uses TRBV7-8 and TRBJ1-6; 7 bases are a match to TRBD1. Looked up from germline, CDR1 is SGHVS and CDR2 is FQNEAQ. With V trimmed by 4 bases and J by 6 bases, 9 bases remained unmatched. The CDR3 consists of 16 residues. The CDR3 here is CASSSTGFGLNSPLHF. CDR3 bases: TGTGCCAGCAGCTCGACAGGGTTTGGGCTTAATTCACCCCTCCACTTT.

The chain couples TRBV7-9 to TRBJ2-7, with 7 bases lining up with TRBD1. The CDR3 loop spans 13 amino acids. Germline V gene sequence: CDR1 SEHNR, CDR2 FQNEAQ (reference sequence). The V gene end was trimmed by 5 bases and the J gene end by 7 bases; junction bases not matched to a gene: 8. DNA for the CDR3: TGTGCCAGCAGCGGCTCGACAGGGAGAGAGCAGTACTTC. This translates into CASSGSTGREQYF. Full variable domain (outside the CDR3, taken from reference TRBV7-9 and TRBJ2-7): DTGVSQNPRHKITKRGQNVTFRCDPISEHNRLYWYRQTLGQGPEFLTYFQNEAQLEKSRLLSDRFSAERPKGSFSTLEIQRTEQGDSAMYLCASSGSTGREQYFGPGTRLTVT.

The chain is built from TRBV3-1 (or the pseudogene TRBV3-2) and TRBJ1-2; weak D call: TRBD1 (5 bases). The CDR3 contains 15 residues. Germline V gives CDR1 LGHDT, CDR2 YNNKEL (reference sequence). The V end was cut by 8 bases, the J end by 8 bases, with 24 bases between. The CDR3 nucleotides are TGTGCCAGCTCTCTCAGAAAACCGGGACGTGGAGGCTACACCTTC. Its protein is CASSLRKPGRGGYTF.

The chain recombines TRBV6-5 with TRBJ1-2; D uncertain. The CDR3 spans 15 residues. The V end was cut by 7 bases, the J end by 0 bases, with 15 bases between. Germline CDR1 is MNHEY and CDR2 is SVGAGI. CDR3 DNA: TGTGCCAGCAAACAGACCCCGGGAACTAACTATGGCTACACCTTC. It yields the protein CASKQTPGTNYGYTF.

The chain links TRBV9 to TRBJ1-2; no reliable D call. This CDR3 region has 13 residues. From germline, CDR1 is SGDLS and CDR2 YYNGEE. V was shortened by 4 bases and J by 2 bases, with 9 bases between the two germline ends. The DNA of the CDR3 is TGTGCCAGCAGCCCCGACACAAACTATGGCTACACCTTC. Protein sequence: CASSPDTNYGYTF.

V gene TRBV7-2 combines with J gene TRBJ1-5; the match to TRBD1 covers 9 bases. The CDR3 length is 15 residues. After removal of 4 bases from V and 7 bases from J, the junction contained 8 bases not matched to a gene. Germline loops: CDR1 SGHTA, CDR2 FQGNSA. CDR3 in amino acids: CASSSRTGEAQPQHF. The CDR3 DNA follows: TGTGCCAGCAGCTCCCGGACAGGGGAGGCACAGCCCCAGCATTTT.